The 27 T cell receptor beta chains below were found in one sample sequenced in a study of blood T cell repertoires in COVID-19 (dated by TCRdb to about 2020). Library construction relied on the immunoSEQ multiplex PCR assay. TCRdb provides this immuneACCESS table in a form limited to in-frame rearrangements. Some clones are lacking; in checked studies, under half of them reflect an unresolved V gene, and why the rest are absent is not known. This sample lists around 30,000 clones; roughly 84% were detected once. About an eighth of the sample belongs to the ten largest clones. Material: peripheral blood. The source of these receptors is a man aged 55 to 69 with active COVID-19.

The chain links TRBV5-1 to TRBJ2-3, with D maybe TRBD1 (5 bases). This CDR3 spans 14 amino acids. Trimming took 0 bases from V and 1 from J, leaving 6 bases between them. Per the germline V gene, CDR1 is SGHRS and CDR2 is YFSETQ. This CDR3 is CASSLEGRTDTQYF. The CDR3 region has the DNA TGCGCCAGCAGCTTGGAGGGGCGCACAGATACGCAGTATTTT.

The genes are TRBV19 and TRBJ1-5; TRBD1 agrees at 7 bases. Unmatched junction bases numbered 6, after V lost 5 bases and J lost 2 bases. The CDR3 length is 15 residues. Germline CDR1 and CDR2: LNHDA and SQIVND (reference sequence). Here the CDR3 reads CASSPLTGRNQPQHF. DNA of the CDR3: TGTGCCAGTAGTCCACTGACAGGGCGCAATCAGCCCCAGCATTTT.

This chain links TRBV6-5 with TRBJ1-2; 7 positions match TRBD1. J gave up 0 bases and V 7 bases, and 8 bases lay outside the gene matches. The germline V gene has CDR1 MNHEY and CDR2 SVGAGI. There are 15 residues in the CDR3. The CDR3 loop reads CASTLGTATNYGYTF. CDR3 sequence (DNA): TGTGCCAGCACCCTAGGGACAGCTACTAACTATGGCTACACCTTC.

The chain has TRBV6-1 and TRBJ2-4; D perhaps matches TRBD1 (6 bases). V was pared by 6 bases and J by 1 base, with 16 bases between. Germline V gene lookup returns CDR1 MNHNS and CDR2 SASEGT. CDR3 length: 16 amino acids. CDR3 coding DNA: TGTGCCAGCAGGGAATTACAGGGAACGGCCAAAAACATTCAGTACTTC. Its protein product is CASRELQGTAKNIQYF.

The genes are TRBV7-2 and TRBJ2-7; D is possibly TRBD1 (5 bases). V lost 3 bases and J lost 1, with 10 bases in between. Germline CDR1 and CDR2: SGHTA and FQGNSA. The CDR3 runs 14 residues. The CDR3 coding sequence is TGTGCCAGCAGCTTGAATGGACAATCCTACGAGCAGTACTTC. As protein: CASSLNGQSYEQYF.

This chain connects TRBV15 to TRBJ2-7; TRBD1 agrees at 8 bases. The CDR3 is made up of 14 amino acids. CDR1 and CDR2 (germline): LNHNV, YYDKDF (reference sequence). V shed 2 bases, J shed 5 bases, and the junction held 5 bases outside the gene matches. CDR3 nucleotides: TGTGCCACCAGCAGAAATGGACAGGGCGACGAGCAGTACTTC. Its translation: CATSRNGQGDEQYF.

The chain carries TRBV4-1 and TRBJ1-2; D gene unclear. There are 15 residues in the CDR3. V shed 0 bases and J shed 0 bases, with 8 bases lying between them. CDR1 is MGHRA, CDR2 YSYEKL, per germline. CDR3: CASSQESSANYGYTF. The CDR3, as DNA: TGCGCCAGCAGCCAAGAATCCTCTGCTAACTATGGCTACACCTTC.

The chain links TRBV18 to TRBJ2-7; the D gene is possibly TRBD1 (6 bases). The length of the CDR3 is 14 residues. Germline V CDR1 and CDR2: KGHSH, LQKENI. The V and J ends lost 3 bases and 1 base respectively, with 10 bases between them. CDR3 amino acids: CASSPLDSSYEQYF. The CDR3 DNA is TGTGCCAGCTCACCGCTGGACAGTTCCTACGAGCAGTACTTC.

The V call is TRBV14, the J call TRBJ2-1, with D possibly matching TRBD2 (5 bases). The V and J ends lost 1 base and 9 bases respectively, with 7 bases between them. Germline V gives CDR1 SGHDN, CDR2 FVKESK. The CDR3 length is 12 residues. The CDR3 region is CASSQVSAEQFF. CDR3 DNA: TGTGCCAGCAGCCAAGTTAGCGCTGAGCAGTTCTTC.

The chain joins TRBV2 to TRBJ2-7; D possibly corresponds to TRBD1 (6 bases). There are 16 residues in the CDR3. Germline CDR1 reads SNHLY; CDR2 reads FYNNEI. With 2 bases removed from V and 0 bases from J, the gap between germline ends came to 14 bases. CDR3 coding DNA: TGTGCCAGCAGTGAAAGGTCAGGGGCTTCCTCCTACGAGCAGTACTTC. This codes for CASSERSGASSYEQYF.

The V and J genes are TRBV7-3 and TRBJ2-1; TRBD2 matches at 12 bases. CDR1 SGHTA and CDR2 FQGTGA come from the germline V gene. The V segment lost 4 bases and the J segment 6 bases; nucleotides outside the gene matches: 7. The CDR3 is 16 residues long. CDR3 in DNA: TGTGCCAGCAGCTCAGGACTAGCGGGGCGAGTCAATGAGCAGTTCTTC. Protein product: CASSSGLAGRVNEQFF.

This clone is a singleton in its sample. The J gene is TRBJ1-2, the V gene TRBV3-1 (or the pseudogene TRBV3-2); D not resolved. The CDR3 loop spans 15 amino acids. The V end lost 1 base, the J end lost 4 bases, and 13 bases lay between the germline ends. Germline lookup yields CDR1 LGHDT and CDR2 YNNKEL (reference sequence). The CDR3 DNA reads TGTGCCAGCAGCCAAGTCAGACGCGGAGGCTATGGCTACACCTTC. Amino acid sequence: CASSQVRRGGYGYTF.

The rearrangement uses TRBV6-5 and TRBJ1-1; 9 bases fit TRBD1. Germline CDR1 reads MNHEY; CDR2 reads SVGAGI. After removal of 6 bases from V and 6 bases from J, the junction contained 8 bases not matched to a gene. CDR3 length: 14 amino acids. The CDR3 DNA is TGTGCCAGCAGGCTTCAACAGGGGGCCGCTGAAGCTTTCTTT. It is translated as CASRLQQGAAEAFF.

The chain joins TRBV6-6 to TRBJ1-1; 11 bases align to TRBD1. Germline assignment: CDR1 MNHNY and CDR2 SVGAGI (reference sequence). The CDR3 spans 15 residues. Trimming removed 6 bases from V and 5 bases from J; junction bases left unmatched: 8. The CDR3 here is CASRPGDRGATEAFF. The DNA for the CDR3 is TGTGCCAGCAGACCGGGGGACAGGGGGGCTACTGAAGCTTTCTTT.

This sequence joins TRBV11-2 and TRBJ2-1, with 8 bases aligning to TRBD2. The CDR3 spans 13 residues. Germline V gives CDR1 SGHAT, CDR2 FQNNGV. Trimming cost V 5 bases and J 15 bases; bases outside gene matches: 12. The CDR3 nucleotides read TGTGCCAGCAGCATTAGTTACCGGGGGGGTCGGTTCTTC. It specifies CASSISYRGGRFF.

The CDR3 sequence is CATSDPTGHEAFF. The DNA of the CDR3 is TGTGCCACCAGTGATCCGACAGGGCATGAAGCTTTCTTT. The chain has TRBV24-1 and TRBJ1-1; 7 bases agree with TRBD1. Germline loops: CDR1 KGHDR, CDR2 SFDVKD. CDR3 length: 13 residues. J was trimmed by 7 bases and V by 3 bases; bases with no gene match: 4.

In DNA form, the CDR3 reads TGTGCCAGCAGTGCAGGGTTACAAGAGACCCAGTACTTC. Amino acids: CASSAGLQETQYF. The V gene is TRBV11-2, the J gene TRBJ2-5, with TRBD1 as a possible D gene (5 bases). The CDR3 totals 13 residues. V shed 6 bases and J shed 2 bases, with 10 bases lying between them. Germline-derived CDR1 and CDR2 are SGHAT and FQNNGV.

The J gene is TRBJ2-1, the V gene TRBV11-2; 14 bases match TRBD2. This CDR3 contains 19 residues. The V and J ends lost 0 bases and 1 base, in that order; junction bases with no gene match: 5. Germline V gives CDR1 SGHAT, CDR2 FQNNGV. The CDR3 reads CASSLDSRTSGRSYNEQFF. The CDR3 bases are TGTGCCAGCAGCTTAGATTCGAGGACTAGCGGGAGGTCCTACAATGAGCAGTTCTTC.

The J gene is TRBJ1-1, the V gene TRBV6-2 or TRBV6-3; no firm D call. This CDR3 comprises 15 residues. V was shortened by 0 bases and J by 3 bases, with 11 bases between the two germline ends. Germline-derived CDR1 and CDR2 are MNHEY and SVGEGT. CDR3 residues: CASSYSPRLDTEAFF. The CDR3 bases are TGTGCCAGCAGTTACTCCCCAAGGCTAGACACTGAAGCTTTCTTT.

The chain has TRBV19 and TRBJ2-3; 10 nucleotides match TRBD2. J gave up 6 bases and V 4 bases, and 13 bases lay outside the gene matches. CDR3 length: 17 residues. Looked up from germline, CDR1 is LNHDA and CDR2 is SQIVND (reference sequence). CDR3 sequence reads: CASSTRRLAGARDTQYF. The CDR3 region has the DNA TGTGCCAGTAGTACGAGACGCCTAGCGGGAGCCCGGGATACGCAGTATTTT.

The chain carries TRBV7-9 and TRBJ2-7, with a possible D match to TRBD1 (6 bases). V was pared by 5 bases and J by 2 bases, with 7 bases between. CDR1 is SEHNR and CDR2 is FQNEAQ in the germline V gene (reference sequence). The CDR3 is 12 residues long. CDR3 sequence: CASSRQAYEQYF. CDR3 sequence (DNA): TGTGCCAGCAGCCGACAGGCCTACGAGCAGTACTTC.

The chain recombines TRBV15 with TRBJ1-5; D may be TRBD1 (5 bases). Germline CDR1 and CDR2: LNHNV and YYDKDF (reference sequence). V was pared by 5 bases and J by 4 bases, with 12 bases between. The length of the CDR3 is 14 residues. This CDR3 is CATSGDGRNQPQHF. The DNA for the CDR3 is TGTGCCACCAGCGGGGACGGGAGGAATCAGCCCCAGCATTTT.

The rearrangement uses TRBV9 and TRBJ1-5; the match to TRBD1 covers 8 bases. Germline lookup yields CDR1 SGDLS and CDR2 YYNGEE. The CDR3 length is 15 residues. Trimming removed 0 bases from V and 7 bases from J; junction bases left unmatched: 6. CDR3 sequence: CASSVEAGGVQPQHF. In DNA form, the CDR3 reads TGTGCCAGCAGCGTAGAAGCAGGGGGCGTACAGCCCCAGCATTTT.

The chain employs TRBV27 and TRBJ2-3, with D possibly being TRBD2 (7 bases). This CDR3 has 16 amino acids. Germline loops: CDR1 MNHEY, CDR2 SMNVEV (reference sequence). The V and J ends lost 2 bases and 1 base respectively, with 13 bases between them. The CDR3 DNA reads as TGTGCCAGCAGTTTAGGAGTAGGGGGGGGCACAGATACGCAGTATTTT. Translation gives CASSLGVGGGTDTQYF.

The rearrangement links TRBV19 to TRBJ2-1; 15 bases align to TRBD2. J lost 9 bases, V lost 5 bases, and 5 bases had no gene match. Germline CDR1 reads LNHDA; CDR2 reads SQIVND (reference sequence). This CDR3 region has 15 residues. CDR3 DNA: TGTGCCAGTAGTGTAGGACTAGCGGGAGGGGGTGAGCAGTTCTTC. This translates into CASSVGLAGGGEQFF.

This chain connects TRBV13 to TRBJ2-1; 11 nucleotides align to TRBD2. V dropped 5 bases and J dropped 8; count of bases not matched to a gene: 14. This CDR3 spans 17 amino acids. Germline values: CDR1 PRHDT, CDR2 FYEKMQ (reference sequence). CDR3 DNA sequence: TGTGCCAGCAGCCCCCCATCCTATAGCGGGAGGGCCTATGAGCAGTTCTTC. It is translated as CASSPPSYSGRAYEQFF.

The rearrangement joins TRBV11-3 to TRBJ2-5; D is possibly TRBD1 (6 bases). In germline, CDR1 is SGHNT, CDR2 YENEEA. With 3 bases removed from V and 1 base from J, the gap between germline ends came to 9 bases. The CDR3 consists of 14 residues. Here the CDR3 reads CASSLGASQETQYF. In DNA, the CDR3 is TGTGCCAGCAGCTTGGGGGCTAGCCAAGAGACCCAGTACTTC.